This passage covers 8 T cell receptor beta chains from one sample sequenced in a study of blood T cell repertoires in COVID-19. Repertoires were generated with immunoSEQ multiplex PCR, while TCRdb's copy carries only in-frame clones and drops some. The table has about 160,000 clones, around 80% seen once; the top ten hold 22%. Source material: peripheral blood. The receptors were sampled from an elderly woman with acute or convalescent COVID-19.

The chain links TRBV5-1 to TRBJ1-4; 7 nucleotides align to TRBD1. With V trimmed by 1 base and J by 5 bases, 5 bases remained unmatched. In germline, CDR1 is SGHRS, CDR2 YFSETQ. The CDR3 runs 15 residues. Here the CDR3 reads CASSLFGTDNEKLFF. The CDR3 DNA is TGCGCCAGCAGCTTGTTTGGGACAGACAATGAAAAACTGTTTTTT. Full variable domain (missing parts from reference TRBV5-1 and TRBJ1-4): KAGVTQTPRYLIKTRGQQVTLSCSPISGHRSVSWYQQTPGQGLQFLFEYFSETQRNKGNFPGRFSGRQFSNSRSEMNVSTLELGDSALYLCASSLFGTDNEKLFFGSGTQLSVL.

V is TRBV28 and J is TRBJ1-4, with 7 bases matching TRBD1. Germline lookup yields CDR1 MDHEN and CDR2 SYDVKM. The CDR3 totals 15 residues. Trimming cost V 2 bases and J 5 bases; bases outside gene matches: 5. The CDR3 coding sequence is TGTGCCAGCAGTTTAGGTGGCAGGGGGAATGAAAAACTGTTTTTT. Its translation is CASSLGGRGNEKLFF.

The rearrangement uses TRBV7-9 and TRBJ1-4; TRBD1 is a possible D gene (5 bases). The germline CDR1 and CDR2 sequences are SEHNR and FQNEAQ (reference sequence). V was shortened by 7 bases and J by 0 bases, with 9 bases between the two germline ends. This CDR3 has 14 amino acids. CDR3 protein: CASNGGATNEKLFF. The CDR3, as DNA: TGTGCCAGCAACGGGGGGGCAACTAATGAAAAACTGTTTTTT.

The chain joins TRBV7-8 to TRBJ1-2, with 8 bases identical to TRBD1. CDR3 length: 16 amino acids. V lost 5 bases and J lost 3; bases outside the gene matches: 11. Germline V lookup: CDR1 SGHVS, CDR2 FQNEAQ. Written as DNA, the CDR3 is TGTGCCAGCAGCCCGCATCGGGACAGGAGGGACTATGGCTACACCTTC. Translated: CASSPHRDRRDYGYTF.

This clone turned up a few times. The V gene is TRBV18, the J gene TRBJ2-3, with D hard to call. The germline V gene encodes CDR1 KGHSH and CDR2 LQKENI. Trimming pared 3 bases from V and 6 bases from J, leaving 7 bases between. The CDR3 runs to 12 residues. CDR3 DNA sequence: TGTGCCAGCTCACCTTATTCCGATACGCAGTATTTT. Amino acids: CASSPYSDTQYF.

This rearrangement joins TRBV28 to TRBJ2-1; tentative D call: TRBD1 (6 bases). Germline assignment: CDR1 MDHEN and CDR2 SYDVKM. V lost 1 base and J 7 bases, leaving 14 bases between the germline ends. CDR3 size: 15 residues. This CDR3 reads CASSLSASGQNEQFF. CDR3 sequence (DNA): TGTGCCAGCAGTTTATCAGCCTCCGGACAGAATGAGCAGTTCTTC.

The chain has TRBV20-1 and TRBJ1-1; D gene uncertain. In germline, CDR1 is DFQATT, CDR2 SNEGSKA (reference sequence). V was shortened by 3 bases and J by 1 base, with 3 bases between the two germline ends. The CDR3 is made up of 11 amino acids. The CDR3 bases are TGCAGTGCTAGCGGGAACACTGAAGCTTTCTTT. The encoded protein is CSASGNTEAFF.

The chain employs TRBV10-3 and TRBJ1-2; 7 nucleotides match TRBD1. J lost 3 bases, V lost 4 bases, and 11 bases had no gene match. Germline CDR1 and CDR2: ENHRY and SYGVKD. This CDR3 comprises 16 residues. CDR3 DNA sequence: TGTGCCATCAGTGGGTTGGGACAGCAGGAATACTATGGCTACACCTTC. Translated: CAISGLGQQEYYGYTF.